These 20 T cell receptor beta chains were all obtained from the same sample, sequenced in a study of T cells in localized non-small cell lung cancer. Here immunoSEQ multiplex PCR was the method, and the copy in TCRdb shows in-frame clones only, minus some. This sample has tens of thousands of clones, with over 75% found just once. The sample was peripheral blood, taken before any cancer treatment. These TCRs come from a male donor aged 60 or over with stage III lung adenocarcinoma.

This clone was detected only once. The chain is built from TRBV6-1 and TRBJ2-1; D gene ambiguous. Trimming removed 1 base from V and 4 bases from J, with 2 bases in between. Germline V CDR1 and CDR2: MNHNS, SASEGT. This CDR3 comprises 12 residues. CDR3 sequence (DNA): TGTGCCAGCAGTGAAGGGTACAATGAGCAGTTCTTC. Its protein product is CASSEGYNEQFF.

V gene TRBV7-2 combines with J gene TRBJ2-3; D might be TRBD1 (5 bases). The germline CDR1 and CDR2 sequences are SGHTA and FQGNSA. This CDR3 is built from 15 residues. V lost 5 bases to trimming and J lost 2 bases, with 14 bases between them. CDR3 sequence reads: CASSPQQGLTDTQYF. The CDR3 bases are TGTGCCAGCAGCCCACAGCAGGGCCTCACAGATACGCAGTATTTT. Using reference TRBV7-2 and TRBJ2-3 for the parts outside the CDR3, the full variable domain is GAGVSQSPSNKVTEKGKDVELRCDPISGHTALYWYRQSLGQGLEFLIYFQGNSAPDKSGLPSDRFSAERTGGSVSTLTIQRTQQEDSAVYLCASSPQQGLTDTQYFGPGTRLTVL.

This clone was seen a few times. V is TRBV7-9 and J is TRBJ1-1; D remains ambiguous. This CDR3 is 11 amino acids long. The V end was cut by 5 bases, the J end by 5 bases, with 6 bases between. Germline CDR1 and CDR2: SEHNR and FQNEAQ (reference sequence). The CDR3 is CASSPFTEAFF. CDR3 bases: TGTGCCAGCAGCCCCTTTACTGAAGCTTTCTTT.

This chain links TRBV5-1 with TRBJ1-1; D perhaps matches TRBD1 (5 bases). The CDR3 covers 14 residues. Germline V gene lookup returns CDR1 SGHRS and CDR2 YFSETQ. Trimming cost V 5 bases and J 3 bases, with 14 bases left between them. The chain's CDR3 is CASRADWGDTEAFF. The CDR3 DNA reads TGCGCCAGCAGGGCTGATTGGGGGGACACTGAAGCTTTCTTT.

V is TRBV18 and J is TRBJ2-7; 8 bases line up with TRBD1. The CDR3 is 13 amino acids. Trimming cost V 6 bases and J 7 bases; bases outside gene matches: 8. Germline CDR1 KGHSH, CDR2 LQKENI. The CDR3, as DNA: TGTGCCAGCTCCCTGGACAGGGCTAGGGAGCAGTACTTC. Protein sequence: CASSLDRAREQYF.

The table lists this clone with a count of one. The genes are TRBV5-4 and TRBJ2-7; 8 positions agree with TRBD2. From germline, CDR1 is SGHNT and CDR2 YYREEE (reference sequence). J lost 2 bases, V lost 5 bases, and 12 bases had no gene match. CDR3 length: 16 residues. CDR3 nucleotides: TGTGCCAGCAGGTACTCGACGGGGGGGATTACCTACGAGCAGTACTTC. Its translation is CASRYSTGGITYEQYF. Variable domain in full (rest from reference TRBV5-4 and TRBJ2-7): ETGVTQSPTHLIKTRGQQVTLRCSSQSGHNTVSWYQQALGQGPQFIFQYYREEENGRGNFPPRFSGLQFPNYSSELNVNALELDDSALYLCASRYSTGGITYEQYFGPGTRLTVT.

The gene calls are TRBV2 and TRBJ2-1, with 8 bases that match TRBD2. Germline V CDR1 and CDR2: SNHLY, FYNNEI. The junction had 11 bases not matched to a gene; V was cut back by 10 bases and J by 0 bases. This CDR3 is built from 16 residues. CDR3 amino acids: CANRGQREISYNEQFF. Here the CDR3 DNA reads TGTGCCAACAGAGGCCAGCGGGAGATCTCCTACAATGAGCAGTTCTTC.

V gene TRBV28 combines with J gene TRBJ1-1; D unresolved. CDR3 length: 13 residues. The V gene's germline CDR1 is MDHEN and CDR2 SYDVKM. Trimming left V 7 bases short and J 5 bases short, with 14 bases between. For the CDR3, the DNA is TGTGCCAGCACCCCCGCGGGGAGGACTGAAGCTTTCTTT. Protein sequence: CASTPAGRTEAFF.

J is TRBJ2-1 and V is TRBV7-6; 7 bases line up with TRBD2. This CDR3 contains 16 residues. V dropped 0 bases and J dropped 7; count of bases not matched to a gene: 9. Looked up from germline, CDR1 is SGHVS and CDR2 is FNYEAQ. The CDR3 bases are TGTGCCAGCAGCTTAGCGTTGGGGGGGGTCCGGAATGAGCAGTTCTTC. Translation: CASSLALGGVRNEQFF. Combining the CDR3 with reference TRBV7-6 and TRBJ2-1 gives the whole variable domain GAGVSQSPRYKVTKRGQDVALRCDPISGHVSLYWYRQALGQGPEFLTYFNYEAQQDKSGLPNDRFSAERPEGSISTLTIQRTEQRDSAMYRCASSLALGGVRNEQFFGPGTRLTVL.

The V gene is TRBV9, the J gene TRBJ2-5, with D uncertain. V gave up 1 base and J gave up 4 bases, with 8 bases separating them. Germline CDR1 reads SGDLS; CDR2 reads YYNGEE. This CDR3 has 13 residues. CDR3 in amino acids: CASSVSGRETQYF. The DNA for the CDR3 is TGTGCCAGCAGCGTATCGGGTCGAGAGACCCAGTACTTC.

The gene calls are TRBV18 and TRBJ2-6; 7 nucleotides line up with TRBD1. Germline lookup yields CDR1 KGHSH and CDR2 LQKENI. J was trimmed by 6 bases and V by 4 bases; bases with no gene match: 15. The CDR3 loop spans 18 amino acids. The CDR3 DNA follows: TGTGCCAGCTCACGCGCCGGGACAGCGCTACTGGAGGCCAACGTCCTGACTTTC. Residues: CASSRAGTALLEANVLTF.

The rearrangement joins TRBV6-1 to TRBJ2-3; 10 bases line up with TRBD2. J lost 4 bases, V lost 2 bases, and 3 bases had no gene match. The CDR3 consists of 15 residues. Germline V gene data show CDR1 as MNHNS and CDR2 as SASEGT. CDR3 nucleotide sequence: TGTGCCAGCAGTGAACTAGCGGGAGTTTCAGATACGCAGTATTTT. Amino acids: CASSELAGVSDTQYF.

This clone has just one count. This chain connects TRBV6-1 to TRBJ2-7; maybe TRBD2 (5 bases). The CDR3 totals 14 residues. V lost 7 bases to trimming and J lost 2 bases, with 15 bases between them. The germline CDR1 and CDR2 sequences are MNHNS and SASEGT. This CDR3 reads CASMPASPTYEQYF. CDR3 DNA sequence: TGTGCCAGCATGCCCGCTAGCCCTACCTACGAGCAGTACTTC.

This chain connects TRBV5-8 to TRBJ2-7, with TRBD1 identical over 8 bases. CDR3 length equals 14 residues. Germline V CDR1 and CDR2: SGHTS, YDEGEE. The junction had 5 bases not matched to a gene; V was cut back by 4 bases and J by 2 bases. The CDR3 sequence: CASSLQGATYEQYF. CDR3 bases: TGTGCCAGCAGCCTCCAGGGGGCGACCTACGAGCAGTACTTC.

This chain uses TRBV20-1 with TRBJ1-3; 7 positions match TRBD1. The J segment lost 7 bases and the V segment lost 5 bases, leaving 2 bases of the junction unmatched. Germline CDR1 is DFQATT and CDR2 is SNEGSKA (reference sequence). The CDR3 has 11 amino acids. CDR3 sequence (DNA): TGCAGTGCTTTCAGGGGGAACACCATATATTTT. Amino acid sequence: CSAFRGNTIYF.

The chain combines TRBV20-1 with TRBJ1-1, with 7 positions matching TRBD1. The CDR3 extends over 11 amino acids. V lost 4 bases, J lost 7 bases, and 3 bases stayed unmatched. CDR1 DFQATT and CDR2 SNEGSKA come from the germline V gene (reference sequence). The CDR3 here is CSANGQVEAFF. The CDR3 bases are TGCAGTGCTAATGGACAGGTTGAAGCTTTCTTT.

The CDR3 protein is CASSARNYGYTF. In nucleotides, the CDR3 is TGTGCCAGCAGTGCCCGTAACTATGGCTACACCTTC. The rearrangement uses TRBV2 and TRBJ1-2; D gene uncertain. Trimming pared 4 bases from V and 1 base from J, leaving 4 bases between. Germline-derived CDR1 and CDR2 are SNHLY and FYNNEI. The CDR3 covers 12 residues.

In its sample, this clone was seen a few times. The chain carries TRBV7-2 and TRBJ1-5; D is unresolved. The germline V gene has CDR1 SGHTA and CDR2 FQGNSA. The CDR3 has 12 residues. V was shortened by 5 bases and J by 4 bases, with 6 bases between the two germline ends. The CDR3 reads CASSLPNQPQHF. CDR3 nucleotide sequence: TGTGCCAGCAGCCTACCTAATCAGCCCCAGCATTTT. Looking up the rest from reference TRBV7-2 and TRBJ1-5 gives the full variable domain: GAGVSQSPSNKVTEKGKDVELRCDPISGHTALYWYRQSLGQGLEFLIYFQGNSAPDKSGLPSDRFSAERTGGSVSTLTIQRTQQEDSAVYLCASSLPNQPQHFGDGTRLSIL.

The chain couples TRBV18 to TRBJ2-7; D unresolved. Germline values: CDR1 KGHSH, CDR2 LQKENI. The V end was cut by 3 bases, the J end by 4 bases, with 10 bases between. The CDR3 runs 13 residues. The CDR3 DNA follows: TGTGCCAGCTCACCGACCAACACGTACGAGCAGTACTTC. Its protein is CASSPTNTYEQYF. The entire variable domain, with the rest obtained from reference TRBV18 and TRBJ2-7, is as follows: NAGVMQNPRHLVRRRGQEARLRCSPMKGHSHVYWYRQLPEEGLKFMVYLQKENIIDESGMPKERFSAEFPKEGPSILRIQQVVRGDSAAYFCASSPTNTYEQYFGPGTRLTVT.

The chain joins TRBV6-1 to TRBJ1-2; 8 bases fit TRBD1. The CDR3 length is 15 residues. The germline V gene has CDR1 MNHNS and CDR2 SASEGT. V lost 7 bases, J lost 4 bases, and 11 bases stayed unmatched. The CDR3, as DNA: TGTGCCAGCAACGAGGGGACAGGTCGACCCTATGGCTACACCTTC. It codes for CASNEGTGRPYGYTF.